Each of the 23 T cell receptor beta chains below was sequenced from the same sample in a study of shared clonotypes between healthy human individuals. The table came from immunoSEQ multiplex PCR; TCRdb's copy has only in-frame clones and leaves some out. The sample consists of about 2.1 million clones, over 85% of them appearing once. Naive CD8 cells, CD45RO-negative and positively selected for CCR7, excluded terminally differentiated effector memory CD45RA+ cells. Sequencing was carried out using naive CD8+ T cells from PBMCs. The receptor source for this set is a man between 18 and 35 years old in good health. Some clones in this sample may be carry-over from other donors' samples.

The chain has TRBV27 and TRBJ1-4; no clear D. The germline V and J ends were trimmed by 3 bases and 12 bases, with 17 bases remaining between them. From germline, CDR1 is MNHEY and CDR2 SMNVEV (reference sequence). The CDR3 runs to 14 residues. Here the CDR3 reads CASSFQDGSGELFF. The CDR3 nucleotides are TGTGCCAGCAGTTTTCAGGACGGGAGTGGGGAACTGTTTTTT.

This clone occurred once. The rearrangement uses TRBV7-2 and TRBJ1-4, with 9 bases fitting TRBD1. The J segment lost 8 bases and the V segment lost 2 bases, leaving 3 bases of the junction unmatched. This CDR3 is built from 14 residues. Germline CDR1 reads SGHTA; CDR2 reads FQGNSA. The CDR3, as DNA: TGTGCCAGCAGCTTATCGGGACAGGGCGAAAAACTGTTTTTT. Protein sequence: CASSLSGQGEKLFF.

This clone appeared a single time. V usage is TRBV4-3 and J usage is TRBJ2-1, with 9 bases aligning to TRBD2. The CDR3 covers 15 residues. Germline CDR1 LGHNA, CDR2 YSLEER. The V gene end was trimmed by 4 bases and the J gene end by 3 bases; junction bases not matched to a gene: 4. CDR3 DNA: TGCGCCAGCAGCCTAGTTAGCGGGGGCTACAATGAGCAGTTCTTC. Its protein product is CASSLVSGGYNEQFF.

The chain is built from TRBV15 and TRBJ2-7, with 8 bases that match TRBD1. J was trimmed by 6 bases and V by 0 bases; bases with no gene match: 10. The CDR3 is made up of 16 amino acids. Germline-derived CDR1 and CDR2 are LNHNV and YYDKDF (reference sequence). The CDR3 reads CATSRDGQGAVGEQYF. The CDR3 DNA is TGTGCCACCAGCAGAGATGGCCAGGGGGCTGTGGGCGAGCAGTACTTC.

This sequence joins TRBV6-1 and TRBJ2-7, with D perhaps matching TRBD2 (5 bases). V lost 4 bases, J lost 6 bases, and 10 bases lay in between. Germline CDR1 reads MNHNS; CDR2 reads SASEGT. The CDR3 consists of 12 residues. This CDR3 is CASSVRGLEQYF. The CDR3 region has the DNA TGTGCCAGCAGTGTTCGGGGTCTCGAGCAGTACTTC.

The count of this clone is one. The rearrangement links TRBV5-1 to TRBJ2-7; 9 positions match TRBD2. This CDR3 contains 18 residues. V was pared by 2 bases and J by 0 bases, with 12 bases of the junction left unmatched. Germline CDR1 and CDR2: SGHRS and YFSETQ. Written as DNA, the CDR3 is TGCGCCAGCAGCTTTCAATCGAGCGGGAGGTTACCCTCCTACGAGCAGTACTTC. Protein product: CASSFQSSGRLPSYEQYF.

The genes are TRBV10-2 and TRBJ1-1; D unclear. Trimming shortened V by 2 bases and J by 0 bases, and 10 bases separated the two germline ends. This CDR3 comprises 15 residues. Per the germline V gene, CDR1 is WSHSY and CDR2 is SAAADI. The CDR3: CASSEPRDLNTEAFF. The CDR3 region has the DNA TGCGCCAGCAGTGAGCCTCGTGATCTGAACACTGAAGCTTTCTTT.

V gene TRBV5-1 combines with J gene TRBJ2-5; a weak D match, TRBD2 (7 bases). Germline CDR1 is SGHRS and CDR2 is YFSETQ. CDR3 length equals 15 residues. The V end was cut by 5 bases, the J end by 1 base, with 15 bases between. The CDR3 protein is CASRPKGGAQETQYF. In DNA, the CDR3 is TGCGCCAGCAGACCGAAGGGGGGGGCCCAAGAGACCCAGTACTTC.

The chain combines TRBV29-1 with TRBJ2-7; the match to TRBD2 covers 11 bases. The trim removed 7 bases at V and 3 bases at J, leaving 17 bases unmatched. This CDR3 has 17 residues. Germline CDR1 SQVTM, CDR2 ANQGSEA. The CDR3 DNA follows: TGCAGCGCCATTCTAAGTAGCGGGAGGGATATTCGCTACGAGCAGTACTTC. It translates to CSAILSSGRDIRYEQYF.

As regards this clone: This CDR3 is also generated by other DNA sequences in the sample. The rearrangement links TRBV29-1 to TRBJ2-7; perhaps TRBD2 as D (5 bases). V dropped 1 base and J dropped 1 base, with 8 bases sitting between them. Germline-derived CDR1 and CDR2 are SQVTM and ANQGSEA. This CDR3 is built from 13 residues. The CDR3 loop is CSVEGGQSYEQYF. The DNA of the CDR3 is TGCAGCGTTGAAGGCGGGCAGTCCTACGAGCAGTACTTC.

This clone has only a few counts. The chain carries TRBV4-1 and TRBJ1-1; no reliable D call. CDR1 and CDR2 from the germline V gene are MGHRA and YSYEKL. CDR3 length: 13 amino acids. V lost 1 base to trimming and J lost 6 bases, with 9 bases between them. This CDR3 reads CASSQVGTSEAFF. CDR3 nucleotides: TGCGCCAGCAGCCAAGTGGGCACCTCTGAAGCTTTCTTT.

Turning to this clone: This same CDR3 is encoded by further DNA sequences in the sample. This chain links TRBV9 with TRBJ2-7; D remains ambiguous. Germline V gene data show CDR1 as SGDLS and CDR2 as YYNGEE. CDR3 length: 14 residues. The V end lost 0 bases, the J end lost 2 bases, and 9 bases lay between the germline ends. CDR3 protein: CASSVGGSTYEQYF. CDR3 DNA: TGTGCCAGCAGCGTAGGTGGATCAACCTACGAGCAGTACTTC. The entire variable domain, with the rest obtained from reference TRBV9 and TRBJ2-7, is as follows: DSGVTQTPKHLITATGQRVTLRCSPRSGDLSVYWYQQSLDQGLQFLIQYYNGEERAKGNILERFSAQQFPDLHSELNLSSLELGDSALYFCASSVGGSTYEQYFGPGTRLTVT.

The chain couples TRBV5-4 to TRBJ1-2; D is unresolved. The CDR3 sequence is 17 residues long. V gave up 2 bases and J gave up 2 bases, with 19 bases separating them. Germline lookup yields CDR1 SGHNT and CDR2 YYREEE (reference sequence). CDR3 residues: CASSFDHSSNPNYGYTF. The CDR3 coding sequence is TGTGCCAGCAGCTTTGATCACAGCTCAAACCCAAACTATGGCTACACCTTC. The entire variable domain, with the rest obtained from reference TRBV5-4 and TRBJ1-2, is as follows: ETGVTQSPTHLIKTRGQQVTLRCSSQSGHNTVSWYQQALGQGPQFIFQYYREEENGRGNFPPRFSGLQFPNYSSELNVNALELDDSALYLCASSFDHSSNPNYGYTFGSGTRLTVV.

The rearrangement uses TRBV9 and TRBJ1-5; D possibly corresponds to TRBD1 (6 bases). The ends were cut back, 0 bases at V and 0 bases at J, with 7 bases in the middle. CDR3 length: 15 amino acids. Germline lookup yields CDR1 SGDLS and CDR2 YYNGEE. CDR3 DNA sequence: TGTGCCAGCAGCGTAGCAGGGGTTAGCAATCAGCCCCAGCATTTT. Its translation: CASSVAGVSNQPQHF.

This chain joins TRBV28 and TRBJ1-4, with 7 nucleotides matching TRBD1. Germline V gene lookup returns CDR1 MDHEN and CDR2 SYDVKM. This CDR3 has 17 residues. V was pared by 4 bases and J by 8 bases, with 16 bases of the junction left unmatched. DNA for the CDR3: TGTGCCAGCAGTTCGGTAAAGAGGGGGCGCGTTGGAGAAAAACTGTTTTTT. Protein sequence: CASSSVKRGRVGEKLFF.

The rearrangement uses TRBV27 and TRBJ1-2; D is ambiguous. With 0 bases removed from V and 6 bases from J, the gap between germline ends came to 11 bases. Germline loops: CDR1 MNHEY, CDR2 SMNVEV (reference sequence). This CDR3 has 14 amino acids. CDR3 sequence (DNA): TGTGCCAGCAGTTTATCGGGAGGTTTCAATGGCTACACCTTC. Its translation is CASSLSGGFNGYTF.

V is TRBV7-2 and J is TRBJ2-5; the match to TRBD1 covers 9 bases. Germline values: CDR1 SGHTA, CDR2 FQGNSA. With 2 bases clipped from V and 5 bases from J, the junction kept 6 bases outside the gene matches. This CDR3 spans 15 amino acids. The CDR3 nucleotides read TGTGCCAGCAGCTTATGGGACAGGGTGGAGGAGACCCAGTACTTC. Amino acid sequence: CASSLWDRVEETQYF.

The V call is TRBV28, the J call TRBJ2-7; D call uncertain. V was shortened by 6 bases and J by 1 base, with 13 bases between the two germline ends. The CDR3 covers 14 residues. The germline V gene encodes CDR1 MDHEN and CDR2 SYDVKM. CDR3 residues: CASSRSQKSYEQYF. The CDR3 region has the DNA TGTGCCAGCAGCCGATCCCAGAAATCCTACGAGCAGTACTTC.

The genes are TRBV7-9 and TRBJ1-2; 7 nucleotides agree with TRBD1. This CDR3 region has 14 residues. CDR1 is SEHNR and CDR2 is FQNEAQ in the germline V gene (reference sequence). The J segment lost 6 bases and the V segment lost 0 bases, leaving 4 bases of the junction unmatched. CDR3 residues: CASSLARGQDGYTF. CDR3 DNA sequence: TGTGCCAGCAGCTTAGCACGCGGACAGGATGGCTACACCTTC.

This clone showed up just once. The V gene is TRBV28, the J gene TRBJ2-7; TRBD1 is a possible D gene (6 bases). The CDR3 has 15 amino acids. The V gene lost 5 bases and the J gene lost 2 bases, with 16 bases spanning the gap. The germline gives CDR1 MDHEN, CDR2 SYDVKM. In DNA, the CDR3 is TGTGCCAGCAGTGTCTTGACAGGCGATCCCTACGAGCAGTACTTC. Protein sequence: CASSVLTGDPYEQYF. Together with reference TRBV28 and TRBJ2-7, the CDR3 gives the full variable domain: DVKVTQSSRYLVKRTGEKVFLECVQDMDHENMFWYRQDPGLGLRLIYFSYDVKMKEKGDIPEGYSVSREKKERFSLILESASTNQTSMYLCASSVLTGDPYEQYFGPGTRLTVT.

The V gene is TRBV27, the J gene TRBJ2-3; 9 bases fit TRBD2. The CDR3 runs to 16 residues. J lost 1 base, V lost 5 bases, and 7 bases had no gene match. Per the germline V gene, CDR1 is MNHEY and CDR2 is SMNVEV (reference sequence). For the CDR3, the DNA is TGTGCCAGCAGTCTTCGGACTAGCGCCCGCACAGATACGCAGTATTTT. This translates into CASSLRTSARTDTQYF.

This chain connects TRBV13 to TRBJ2-7; no clear D gene. Germline V gene data show CDR1 as PRHDT and CDR2 as FYEKMQ (reference sequence). The length of the CDR3 is 16 residues. The ends were cut back, 4 bases at V and 2 bases at J, with 18 bases in the middle. The CDR3 protein is CASSSTGSPLTYEQYF. For the CDR3, the DNA is TGTGCCAGCAGCTCCACCGGGTCCCCACTTACCTACGAGCAGTACTTC.

This sequence joins TRBV5-4 and TRBJ1-2; maybe TRBD1 (6 bases). V was shortened by 0 bases and J by 5 bases, with 11 bases between the two germline ends. This CDR3 is built from 14 residues. CDR1 is SGHNT, CDR2 YYREEE, per germline (reference sequence). The CDR3 coding sequence is TGTGCCAGCAGCTTGGCCTGGACAGCTTATGGCTACACCTTC. It is translated as CASSLAWTAYGYTF. The whole variable domain, filled in from reference TRBV5-4 and TRBJ1-2, reads ETGVTQSPTHLIKTRGQQVTLRCSSQSGHNTVSWYQQALGQGPQFIFQYYREEENGRGNFPPRFSGLQFPNYSSELNVNALELDDSALYLCASSLAWTAYGYTFGSGTRLTVV.